This T cell receptor (beta chain) originates from a study of blood T cell repertoires in COVID-19. CDR1 and CDR2 from the germline V gene are MGHRA and YSYEKL. The CDR3 contains 15 residues. V was clipped by 1 base and J by 4 bases; unmatched bases: 6. The method was immunoSEQ multiplex PCR; TCRdb's version includes in-frame clones alone and lacks a portion of them. Of over 200,000 clones in the sample, 80% to 90% were seen once. Recovery meant two consecutive negative NP/OP PCR tests, professional clearance, or resolved symptoms. This receptor was taken from a woman aged 45-59 years who had recovered from COVID-19. V gene TRBV4-1 combines with J gene TRBJ2-7; TRBD1 matches at 8 bases. The specimen was PBMCs or T cells enriched from blood (not recorded which). The CDR3 sequence: CASSQGQGIPYEQYF. CDR3 DNA sequence: TGCGCCAGCAGCCAAGGACAGGGGATCCCATACGAGCAGTACTTC.